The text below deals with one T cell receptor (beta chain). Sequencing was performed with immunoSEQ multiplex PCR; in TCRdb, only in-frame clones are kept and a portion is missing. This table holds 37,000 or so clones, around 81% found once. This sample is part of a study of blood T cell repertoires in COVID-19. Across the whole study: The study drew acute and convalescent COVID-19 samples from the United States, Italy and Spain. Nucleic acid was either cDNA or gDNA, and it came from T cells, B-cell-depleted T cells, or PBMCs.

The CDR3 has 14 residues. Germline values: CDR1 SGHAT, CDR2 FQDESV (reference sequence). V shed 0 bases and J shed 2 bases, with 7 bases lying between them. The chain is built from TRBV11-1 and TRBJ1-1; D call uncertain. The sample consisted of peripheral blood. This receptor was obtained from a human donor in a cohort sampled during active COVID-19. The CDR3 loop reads CASSLAYSNTEAFF. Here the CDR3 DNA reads TGTGCCAGCAGCTTAGCCTACAGCAACACTGAAGCTTTCTTT.